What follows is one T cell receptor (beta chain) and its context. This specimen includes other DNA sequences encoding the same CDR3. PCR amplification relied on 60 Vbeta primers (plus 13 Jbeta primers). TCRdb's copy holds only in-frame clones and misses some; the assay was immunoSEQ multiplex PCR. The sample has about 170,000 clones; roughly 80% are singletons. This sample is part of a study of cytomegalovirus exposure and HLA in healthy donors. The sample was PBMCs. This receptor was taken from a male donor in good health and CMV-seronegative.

As DNA, the CDR3 is TGTGCCAGCAGCTCACGGCCGGGACAGGGGGCCTACGAGCAGTACTTC. This translates into CASSSRPGQGAYEQYF. The V gene is TRBV5-4, the J gene TRBJ2-7, with 11 positions matching TRBD1. The germline V gene has CDR1 SGHNT and CDR2 YYREEE (reference sequence). V shed 3 bases and J 2 bases; nucleotides not matched to a gene: 7. This CDR3 spans 16 amino acids. Using reference TRBV5-4 and TRBJ2-7 for the parts outside the CDR3, the full variable domain is ETGVTQSPTHLIKTRGQQVTLRCSSQSGHNTVSWYQQALGQGPQFIFQYYREEENGRGNFPPRFSGLQFPNYSSELNVNALELDDSALYLCASSSRPGQGAYEQYFGPGTRLTVT.